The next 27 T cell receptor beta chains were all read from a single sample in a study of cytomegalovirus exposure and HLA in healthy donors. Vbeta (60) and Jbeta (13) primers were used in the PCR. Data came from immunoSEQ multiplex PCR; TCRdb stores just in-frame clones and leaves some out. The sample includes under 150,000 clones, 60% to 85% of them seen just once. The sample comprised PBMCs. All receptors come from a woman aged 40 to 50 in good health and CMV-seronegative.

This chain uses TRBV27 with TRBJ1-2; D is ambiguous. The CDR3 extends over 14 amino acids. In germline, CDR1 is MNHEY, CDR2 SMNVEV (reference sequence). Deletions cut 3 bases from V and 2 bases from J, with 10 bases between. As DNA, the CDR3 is TGTGCCAGCAGTTTCCAAGGCGGGAACTATGGCTACACCTTC. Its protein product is CASSFQGGNYGYTF.

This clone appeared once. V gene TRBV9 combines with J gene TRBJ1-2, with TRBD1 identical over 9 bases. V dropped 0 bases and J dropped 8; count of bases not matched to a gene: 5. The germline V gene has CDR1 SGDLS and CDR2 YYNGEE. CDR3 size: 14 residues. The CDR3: CASSVGGTGFGYTF. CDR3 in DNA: TGTGCCAGCAGCGTAGGAGGGACAGGGTTCGGCTACACCTTC.

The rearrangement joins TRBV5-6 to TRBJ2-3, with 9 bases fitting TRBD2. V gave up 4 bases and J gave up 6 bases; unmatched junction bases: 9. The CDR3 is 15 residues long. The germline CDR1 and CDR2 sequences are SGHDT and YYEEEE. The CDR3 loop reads CASSHRGGASDTQYF. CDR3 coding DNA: TGTGCCAGCAGCCACCGCGGGGGGGCATCGGATACGCAGTATTTT.

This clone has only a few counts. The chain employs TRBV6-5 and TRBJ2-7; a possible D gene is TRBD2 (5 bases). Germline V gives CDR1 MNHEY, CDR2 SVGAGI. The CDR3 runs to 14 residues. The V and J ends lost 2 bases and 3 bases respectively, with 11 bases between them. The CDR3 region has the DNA TGTGCCAGCAGTTACGGGAGCAGCAGCTACGAGCAGTACTTC. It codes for CASSYGSSSYEQYF.

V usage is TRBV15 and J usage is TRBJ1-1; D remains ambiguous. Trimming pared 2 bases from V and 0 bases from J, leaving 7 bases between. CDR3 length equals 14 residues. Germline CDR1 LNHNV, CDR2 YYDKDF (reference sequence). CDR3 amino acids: CATSRSLMNTEAFF. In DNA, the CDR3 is TGTGCCACCAGCAGAAGCCTAATGAACACTGAAGCTTTCTTT.

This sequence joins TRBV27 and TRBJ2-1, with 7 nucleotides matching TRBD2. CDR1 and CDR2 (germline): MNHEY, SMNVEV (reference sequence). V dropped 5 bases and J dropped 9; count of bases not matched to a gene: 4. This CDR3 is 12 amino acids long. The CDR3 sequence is CASSPLAREQFF. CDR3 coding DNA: TGTGCCAGCAGTCCACTAGCGCGTGAGCAGTTCTTC.

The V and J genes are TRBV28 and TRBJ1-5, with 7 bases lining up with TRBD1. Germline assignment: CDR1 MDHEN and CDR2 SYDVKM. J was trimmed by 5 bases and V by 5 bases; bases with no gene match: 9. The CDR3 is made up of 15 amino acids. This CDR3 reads CASSRSDRNDQPQHF. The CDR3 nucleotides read TGTGCCAGCAGTCGATCGGACAGGAACGATCAGCCCCAGCATTTT.

In DNA, the CDR3 is TGCGCCAGCAGTGAATGGGCTAGCGGGAGAAACGAGCAGTACTTC. It codes for CASSEWASGRNEQYF. The J gene is TRBJ2-7, the V gene TRBV10-1; 10 nucleotides agree with TRBD2. This CDR3 region has 15 residues. The J segment lost 5 bases and the V segment lost 3 bases, leaving 7 bases of the junction unmatched. From germline, CDR1 is WNHNN and CDR2 SYGVQD (reference sequence).

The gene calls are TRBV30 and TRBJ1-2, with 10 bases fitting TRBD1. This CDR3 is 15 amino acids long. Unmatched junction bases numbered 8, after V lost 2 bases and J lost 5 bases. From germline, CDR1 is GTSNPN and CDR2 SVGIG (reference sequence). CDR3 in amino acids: CAWSKRTGGSYGYTF. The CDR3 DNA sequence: TGTGCCTGGAGTAAGAGGACAGGGGGAAGTTATGGCTACACCTTC.

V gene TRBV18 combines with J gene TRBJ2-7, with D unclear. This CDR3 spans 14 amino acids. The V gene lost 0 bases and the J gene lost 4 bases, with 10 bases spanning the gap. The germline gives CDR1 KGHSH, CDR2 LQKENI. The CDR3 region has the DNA TGTGCCAGCTCACCACCGGTAGCCGAATACGAGCAGTACTTC. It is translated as CASSPPVAEYEQYF. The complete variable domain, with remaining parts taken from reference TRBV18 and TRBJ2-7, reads NAGVMQNPRHLVRRRGQEARLRCSPMKGHSHVYWYRQLPEEGLKFMVYLQKENIIDESGMPKERFSAEFPKEGPSILRIQQVVRGDSAAYFCASSPPVAEYEQYFGPGTRLTVT.

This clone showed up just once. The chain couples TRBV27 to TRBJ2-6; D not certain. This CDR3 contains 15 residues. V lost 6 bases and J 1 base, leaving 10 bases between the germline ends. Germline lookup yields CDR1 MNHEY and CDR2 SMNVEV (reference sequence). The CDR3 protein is CASRPGVSGANVLTF. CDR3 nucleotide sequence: TGTGCCAGCAGACCCGGAGTGTCTGGGGCCAACGTCCTGACTTTC.

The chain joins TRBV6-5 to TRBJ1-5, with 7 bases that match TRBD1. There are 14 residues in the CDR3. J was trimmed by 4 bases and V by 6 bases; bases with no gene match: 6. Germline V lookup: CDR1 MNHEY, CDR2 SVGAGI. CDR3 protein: CASRAGGGNQPQHF. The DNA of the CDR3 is TGTGCCAGCAGGGCAGGGGGAGGAAATCAGCCCCAGCATTTT.

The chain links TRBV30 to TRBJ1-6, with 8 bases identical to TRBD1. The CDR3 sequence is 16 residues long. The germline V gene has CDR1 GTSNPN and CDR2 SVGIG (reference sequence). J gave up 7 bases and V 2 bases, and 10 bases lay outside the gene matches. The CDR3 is CAWSRTGLGQNSPLHF. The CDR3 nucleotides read TGTGCCTGGAGTCGGACAGGGCTTGGCCAGAATTCACCCCTCCACTTT.

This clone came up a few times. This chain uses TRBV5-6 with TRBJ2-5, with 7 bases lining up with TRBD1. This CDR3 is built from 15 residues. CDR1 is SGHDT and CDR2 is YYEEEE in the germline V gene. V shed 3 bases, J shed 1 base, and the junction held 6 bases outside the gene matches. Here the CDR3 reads CASSSTGAGQETQYF. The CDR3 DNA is TGTGCCAGCAGCTCAACAGGGGCGGGCCAAGAGACCCAGTACTTC.

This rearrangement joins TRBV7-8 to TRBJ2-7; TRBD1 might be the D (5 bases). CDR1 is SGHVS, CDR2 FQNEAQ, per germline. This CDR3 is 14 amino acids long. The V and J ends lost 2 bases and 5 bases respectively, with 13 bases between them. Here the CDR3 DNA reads TGTGCCAGCAGCTTATATCAGGGTATCGACGAGCAGTACTTC. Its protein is CASSLYQGIDEQYF.

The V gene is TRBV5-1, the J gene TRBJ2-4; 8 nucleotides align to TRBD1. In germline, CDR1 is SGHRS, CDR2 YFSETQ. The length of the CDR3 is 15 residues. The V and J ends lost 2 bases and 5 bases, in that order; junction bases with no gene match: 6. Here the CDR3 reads CASSFPGGDENIQYF. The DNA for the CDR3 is TGCGCCAGCAGCTTTCCAGGGGGCGACGAAAACATTCAGTACTTC. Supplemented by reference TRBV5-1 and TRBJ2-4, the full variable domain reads KAGVTQTPRYLIKTRGQQVTLSCSPISGHRSVSWYQQTPGQGLQFLFEYFSETQRNKGNFPGRFSGRQFSNSRSEMNVSTLELGDSALYLCASSFPGGDENIQYFGAGTRLSVL.

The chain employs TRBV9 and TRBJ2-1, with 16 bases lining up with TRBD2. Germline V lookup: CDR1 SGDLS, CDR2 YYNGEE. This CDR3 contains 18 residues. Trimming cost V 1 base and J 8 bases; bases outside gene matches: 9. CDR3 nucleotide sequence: TGTGCCAGCAGCGTAACTCCGGGACTAGCGGGGGGGCATCATGAGCAGTTCTTC. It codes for CASSVTPGLAGGHHEQFF.

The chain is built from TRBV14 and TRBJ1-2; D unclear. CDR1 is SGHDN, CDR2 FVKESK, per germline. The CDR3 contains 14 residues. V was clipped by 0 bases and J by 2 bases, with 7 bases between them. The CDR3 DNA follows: TGTGCCAGCAGCCAAGATCGGTCCAACTATGGCTACACCTTC. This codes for CASSQDRSNYGYTF.

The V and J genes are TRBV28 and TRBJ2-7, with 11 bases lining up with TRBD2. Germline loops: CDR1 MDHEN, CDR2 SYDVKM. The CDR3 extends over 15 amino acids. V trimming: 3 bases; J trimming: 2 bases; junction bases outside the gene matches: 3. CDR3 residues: CASSFLAGGAYEQYF. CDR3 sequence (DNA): TGTGCCAGCAGTTTCCTAGCGGGGGGAGCCTACGAGCAGTACTTC.

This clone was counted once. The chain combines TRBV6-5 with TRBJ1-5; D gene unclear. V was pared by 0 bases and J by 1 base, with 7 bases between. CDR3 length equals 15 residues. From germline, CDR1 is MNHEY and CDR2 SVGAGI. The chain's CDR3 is CASSYSYPSNQPQHF. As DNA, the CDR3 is TGTGCCAGCAGTTACTCTTATCCGAGCAATCAGCCCCAGCATTTT.

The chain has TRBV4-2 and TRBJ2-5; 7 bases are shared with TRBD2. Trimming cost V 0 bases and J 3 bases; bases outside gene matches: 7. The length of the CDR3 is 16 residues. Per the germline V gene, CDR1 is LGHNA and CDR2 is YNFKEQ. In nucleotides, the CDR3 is TGTGCCAGCAGCCAAGAGCGGGGGATTTTTAAAGAGACCCAGTACTTC. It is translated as CASSQERGIFKETQYF.

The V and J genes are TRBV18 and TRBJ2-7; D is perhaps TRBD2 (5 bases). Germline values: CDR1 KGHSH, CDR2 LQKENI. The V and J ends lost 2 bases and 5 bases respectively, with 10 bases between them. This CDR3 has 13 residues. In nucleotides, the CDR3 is TGTGCCAGCTCACCAGATGAGGGAGACGAGCAGTACTTC. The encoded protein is CASSPDEGDEQYF.

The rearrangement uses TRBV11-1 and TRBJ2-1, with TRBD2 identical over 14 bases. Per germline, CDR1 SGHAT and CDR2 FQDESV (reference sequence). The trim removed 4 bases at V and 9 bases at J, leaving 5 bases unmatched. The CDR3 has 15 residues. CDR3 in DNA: TGTGCCAGCAGCTCGGGACTAGCGGGAGTTATTGAGCAGTTCTTC. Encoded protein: CASSSGLAGVIEQFF. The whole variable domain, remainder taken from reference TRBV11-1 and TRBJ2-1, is EAEVAQSPRYKITEKSQAVAFWCDPISGHATLYWYRQILGQGPELLVQFQDESVVDDSQLPKDRFSAERLKGVDSTLKIQPAELGDSAMYLCASSSGLAGVIEQFFGPGTRLTVL.

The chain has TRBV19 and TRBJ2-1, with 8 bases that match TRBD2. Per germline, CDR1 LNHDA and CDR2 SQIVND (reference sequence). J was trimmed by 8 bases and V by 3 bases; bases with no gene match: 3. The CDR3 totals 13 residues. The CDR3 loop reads CASSIQREYEQFF. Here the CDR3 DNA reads TGTGCCAGTAGTATCCAGCGGGAGTATGAGCAGTTCTTC.

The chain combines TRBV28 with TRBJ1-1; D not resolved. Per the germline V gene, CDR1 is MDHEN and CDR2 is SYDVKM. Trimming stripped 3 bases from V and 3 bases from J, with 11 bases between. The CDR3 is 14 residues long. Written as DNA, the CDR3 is TGTGCCAGCAGTTTGAGGACTGCGGACACTGAAGCTTTCTTT. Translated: CASSLRTADTEAFF.

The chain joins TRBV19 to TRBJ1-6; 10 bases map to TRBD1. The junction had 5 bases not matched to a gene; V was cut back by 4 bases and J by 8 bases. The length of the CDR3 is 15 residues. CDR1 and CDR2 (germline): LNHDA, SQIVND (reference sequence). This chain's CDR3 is CASSSRDRGDSPLHF. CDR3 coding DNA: TGTGCCAGTAGTAGTCGGGACAGGGGAGATTCACCCCTCCACTTT.

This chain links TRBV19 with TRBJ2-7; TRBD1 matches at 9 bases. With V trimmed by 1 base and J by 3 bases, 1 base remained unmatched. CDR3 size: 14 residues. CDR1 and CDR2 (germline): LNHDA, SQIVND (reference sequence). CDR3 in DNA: TGTGCCAGTAGTATAGGGGACAGGGTCTACGAGCAGTACTTC. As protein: CASSIGDRVYEQYF. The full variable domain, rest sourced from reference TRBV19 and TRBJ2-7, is DGGITQSPKYLFRKEGQNVTLSCEQNLNHDAMYWYRQDPGQGLRLIYYSQIVNDFQKGDIAEGYSVSREKKESFPLTVTSAQKNPTAFYLCASSIGDRVYEQYFGPGTRLTVT.